Only a few counts were recorded for the clone carrying this TCR beta chain. The TCR beta profiling, which covered VDJ combination and CDR3 sequence, was carried out using genomic DNA as the template. MiXCR, run by TCRdb on the reads, gives a single entry per CDR3 protein. The sample lists 310,000 or so distinct CDR3 sequences; about three fifths were seen once. Germline assignment: CDR1 KGHDR and CDR2 SFDVKD. Trimming stripped 6 bases from V and 10 bases from J, with 12 bases between. CDR3 length equals 13 residues. This specimen comes from a study of CD8+CD57+ T cells in acquired aplastic anemia. It was patients with CD8+CD57+ cell expansion by flow cytometry who were chosen for sequencing.

This chain links TRBV24-1 with TRBJ1-6, with D perhaps TRBD1 (6 bases). The receptor comes from a human donor with aplastic anemia. Sequenced: sorted CD4+, CD8+, or CD8+CD57+ T cells (not recorded which) from PBMCs. CDR3 DNA: TGTGCCACCAGTAAGGACAGCACCTCACCCCTCCACTTT. It codes for CATSKDSTSPLHF.